This T cell receptor beta chain derives from a study of T cells expressing NK-cell markers. The CDR3 loop spans 16 amino acids. Germline V lookup: CDR1 DFQATT, CDR2 SNEGSKA (reference sequence). Following a re-call of the 5' RACE reads, TCRdb has one entry per CDR3 protein and lacks DNA. Its table records around 280,000 distinct CDR3 sequences. The gene calls are TRBV20-1 and TRBJ1-5; the TCRdb D gene call, TRBD1, has no DNA to confirm it. The sequenced material came from blood T cells: a sorted CD56 or NKG2C T cell subset, CD4+ or CD8+ T cells, or bulk PBMC T cells (not recorded which). The TCR sequence derives from a man between 18 and 29 years old in good health. CDR3 residues: CSAPASGTGGKKPQHF.